This record covers a single T cell receptor (beta chain). Its antigen is unknown. The data were taken from a study of T cell responses to AZD1222 COVID-19 vaccine. Clones were sequenced by immunoSEQ multiplex PCR, and TCRdb holds only the in-frame ones, with some missing. Of 100,000 to 150,000 clones detected, roughly 90% appear once; the ten largest clones hold around 8%. Germline CDR1 is KGHDR and CDR2 is SFDVKD. Deletions cut 5 bases from V and 3 bases from J, with 9 bases between. The CDR3 totals 14 residues. Study findings and constraints: Regions left unmutated in variants are reportedly the target of nearly half of spike-specific TCRs.

The receptor was isolated from an adult who received the AZD1222 COVID-19 vaccine. V is TRBV24-1 and J is TRBJ2-2, with D unresolved. The sequencing used peripheral blood, collected 28 days after the second AZD1222 dose. Here the CDR3 DNA reads TGTGCCACCAGTGCCAGAACATACACCGGGGAGCTGTTTTTT. Amino acids: CATSARTYTGELFF.